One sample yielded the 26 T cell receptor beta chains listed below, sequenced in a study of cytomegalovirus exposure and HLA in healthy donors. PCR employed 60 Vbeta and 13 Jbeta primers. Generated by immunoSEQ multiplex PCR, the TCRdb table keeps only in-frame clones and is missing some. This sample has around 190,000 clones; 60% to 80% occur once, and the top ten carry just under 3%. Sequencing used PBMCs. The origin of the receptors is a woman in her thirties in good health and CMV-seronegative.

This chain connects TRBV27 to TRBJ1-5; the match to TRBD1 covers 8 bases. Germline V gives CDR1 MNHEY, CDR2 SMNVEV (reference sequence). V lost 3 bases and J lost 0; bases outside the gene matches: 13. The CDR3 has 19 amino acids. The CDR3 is CASSLSLGTGPYSNQPQHF. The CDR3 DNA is TGTGCCAGCAGTTTGAGCCTCGGGACAGGACCATATAGCAATCAGCCCCAGCATTTT.

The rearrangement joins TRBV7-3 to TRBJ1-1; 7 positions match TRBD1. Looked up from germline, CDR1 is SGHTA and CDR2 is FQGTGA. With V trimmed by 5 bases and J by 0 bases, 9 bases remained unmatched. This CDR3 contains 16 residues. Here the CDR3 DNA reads TGTGCCAGCAGCCTGGAGGGGGCACTCATGAACACTGAAGCTTTCTTT. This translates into CASSLEGALMNTEAFF.

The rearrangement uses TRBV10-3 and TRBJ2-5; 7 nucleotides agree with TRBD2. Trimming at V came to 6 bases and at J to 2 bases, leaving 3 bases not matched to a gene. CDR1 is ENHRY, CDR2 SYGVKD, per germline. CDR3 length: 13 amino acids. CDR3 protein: CAIRGTTQETQYF. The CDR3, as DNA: TGTGCCATCAGGGGGACTACACAAGAGACCCAGTACTTC.

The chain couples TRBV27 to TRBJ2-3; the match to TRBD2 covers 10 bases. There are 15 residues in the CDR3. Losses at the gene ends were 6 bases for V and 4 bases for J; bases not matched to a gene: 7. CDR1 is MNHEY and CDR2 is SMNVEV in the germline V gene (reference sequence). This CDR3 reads CASRVSSGSADTQYF. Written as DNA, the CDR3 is TGTGCCAGCAGAGTTTCTAGCGGGAGCGCAGATACGCAGTATTTT.

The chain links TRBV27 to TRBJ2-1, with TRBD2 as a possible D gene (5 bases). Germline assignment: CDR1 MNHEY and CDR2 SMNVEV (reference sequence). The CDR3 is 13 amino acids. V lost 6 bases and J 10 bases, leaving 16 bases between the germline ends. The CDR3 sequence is CASSFVPGGEQFF. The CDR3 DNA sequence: TGTGCCAGCAGCTTCGTCCCCGGCGGGGAGCAGTTCTTC.

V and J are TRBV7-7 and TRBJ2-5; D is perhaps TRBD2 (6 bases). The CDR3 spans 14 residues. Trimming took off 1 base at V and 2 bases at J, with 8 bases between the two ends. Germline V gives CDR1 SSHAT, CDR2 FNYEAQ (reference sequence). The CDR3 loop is CASSLDGSQETQYF. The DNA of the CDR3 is TGTGCCAGCAGCTTAGACGGGAGTCAAGAGACCCAGTACTTC.

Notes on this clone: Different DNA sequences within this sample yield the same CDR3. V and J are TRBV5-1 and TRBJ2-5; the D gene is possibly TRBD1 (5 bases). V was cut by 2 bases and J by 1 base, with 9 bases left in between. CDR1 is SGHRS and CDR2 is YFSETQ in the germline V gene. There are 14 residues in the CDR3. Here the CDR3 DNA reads TGCGCCAGCAGCTTAGACAGAAGCCAAGAGACCCAGTACTTC. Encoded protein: CASSLDRSQETQYF.

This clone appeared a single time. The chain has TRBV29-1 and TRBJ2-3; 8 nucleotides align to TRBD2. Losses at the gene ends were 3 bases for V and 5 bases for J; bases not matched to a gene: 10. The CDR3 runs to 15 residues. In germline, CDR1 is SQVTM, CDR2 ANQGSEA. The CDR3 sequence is CSVDRPGGRGDTQYF. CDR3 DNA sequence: TGCAGCGTTGATCGCCCGGGGGGGCGAGGAGATACGCAGTATTTT.

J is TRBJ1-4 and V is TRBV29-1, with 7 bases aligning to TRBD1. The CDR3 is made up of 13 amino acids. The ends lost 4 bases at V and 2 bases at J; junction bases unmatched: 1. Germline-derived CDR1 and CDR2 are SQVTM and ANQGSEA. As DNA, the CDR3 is TGCAGCGTTGGGGGACAGACTAATGAAAAACTGTTTTTT. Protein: CSVGGQTNEKLFF. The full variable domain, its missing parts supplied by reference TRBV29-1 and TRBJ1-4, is SAVISQKPSRDICQRGTSLTIQCQVDSQVTMMFWYRQQPGQSLTLIATANQGSEATYESGFVIDKFPISRPNLTFSTLTVSNMSPEDSSIYLCSVGGQTNEKLFFGSGTQLSVL.

CDR3 coding DNA: TGTGCCAGCAGCTCGAGAGCGCCAATCTACGAGCAGTACTTC. It translates to CASSSRAPIYEQYF. The chain recombines TRBV28 with TRBJ2-7; D is uncertain. CDR3 length: 14 residues. Germline assignment: CDR1 MDHEN and CDR2 SYDVKM. Trimming shortened V by 6 bases and J by 3 bases, and 15 bases separated the two germline ends.

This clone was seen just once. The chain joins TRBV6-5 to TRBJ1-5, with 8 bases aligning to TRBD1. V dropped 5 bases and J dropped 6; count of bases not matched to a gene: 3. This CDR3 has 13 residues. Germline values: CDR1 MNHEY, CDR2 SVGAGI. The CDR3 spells CASSDRGSQPQHF. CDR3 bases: TGTGCCAGCAGTGACAGGGGAAGTCAGCCCCAGCATTTT.

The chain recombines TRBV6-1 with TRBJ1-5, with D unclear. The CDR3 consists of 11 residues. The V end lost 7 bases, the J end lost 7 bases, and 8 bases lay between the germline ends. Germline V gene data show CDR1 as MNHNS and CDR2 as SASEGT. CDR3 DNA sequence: TGTGCCAGCACGGGCGGGCAGCCCCAGCATTTT. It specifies CASTGGQPQHF.

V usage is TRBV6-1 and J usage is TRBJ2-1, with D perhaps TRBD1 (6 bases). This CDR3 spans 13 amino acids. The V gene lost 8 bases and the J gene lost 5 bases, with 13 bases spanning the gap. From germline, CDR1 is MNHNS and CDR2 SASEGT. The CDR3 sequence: CASARGWDNEQFF. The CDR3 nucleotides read TGTGCCAGCGCCAGGGGATGGGACAATGAGCAGTTCTTC.

CDR3 protein: CASSVAGGPQHF. CDR3 nucleotide sequence: TGTGCCAGCAGCGTAGCTGGGGGCCCCCAGCATTTT. The chain has TRBV9 and TRBJ1-5; a possible D gene is TRBD1 (6 bases). CDR3 length: 12 amino acids. Per the germline V gene, CDR1 is SGDLS and CDR2 is YYNGEE. V shed 0 bases and J shed 10 bases, with 8 bases lying between them.

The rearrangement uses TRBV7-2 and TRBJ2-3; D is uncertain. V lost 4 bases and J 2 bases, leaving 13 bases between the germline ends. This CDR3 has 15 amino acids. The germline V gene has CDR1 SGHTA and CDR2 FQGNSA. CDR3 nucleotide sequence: TGTGCCAGCAGCTATGGAGTTATATTCACAGATACGCAGTATTTT. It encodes CASSYGVIFTDTQYF.

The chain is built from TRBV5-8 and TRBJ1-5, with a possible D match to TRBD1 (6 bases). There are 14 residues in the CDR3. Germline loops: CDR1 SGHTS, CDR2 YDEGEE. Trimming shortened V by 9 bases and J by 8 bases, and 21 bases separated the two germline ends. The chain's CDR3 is CATRGKQGDEPQHF. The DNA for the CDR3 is TGTGCCACAAGGGGTAAACAGGGTGATGAGCCCCAGCATTTT.

CDR3 sequence reads: CASSQDQGGENTIYF. The CDR3, as DNA: TGTGCCAGCAGCCAAGATCAGGGGGGCGAAAACACCATATATTTT. The chain uses TRBV4-2 and TRBJ1-3, with TRBD1 matching over 7 bases. CDR1 LGHNA and CDR2 YNFKEQ come from the germline V gene. The CDR3 length is 15 residues. The trim removed 0 bases at V and 6 bases at J, leaving 5 bases unmatched.

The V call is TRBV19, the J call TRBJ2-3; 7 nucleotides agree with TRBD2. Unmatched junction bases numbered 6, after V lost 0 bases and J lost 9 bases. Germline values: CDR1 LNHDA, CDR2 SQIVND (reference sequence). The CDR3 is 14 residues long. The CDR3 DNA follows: TGTGCCAGTAGTATAGACACCGGGACTACAACGCAGTATTTT. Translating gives CASSIDTGTTTQYF.

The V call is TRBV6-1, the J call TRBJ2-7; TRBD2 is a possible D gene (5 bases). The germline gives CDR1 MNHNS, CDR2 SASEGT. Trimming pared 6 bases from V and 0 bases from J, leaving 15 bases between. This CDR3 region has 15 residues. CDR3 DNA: TGTGCCAGCAGAACCCGGTACCGGGGCTCCTACGAGCAGTACTTC. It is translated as CASRTRYRGSYEQYF.

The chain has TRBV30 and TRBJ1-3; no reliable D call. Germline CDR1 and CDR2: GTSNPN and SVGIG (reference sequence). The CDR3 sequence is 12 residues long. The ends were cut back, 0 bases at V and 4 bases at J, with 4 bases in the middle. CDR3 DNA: TGTGCCTGGAGTGTACAAGGAAACACCATATATTTT. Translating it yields CAWSVQGNTIYF.

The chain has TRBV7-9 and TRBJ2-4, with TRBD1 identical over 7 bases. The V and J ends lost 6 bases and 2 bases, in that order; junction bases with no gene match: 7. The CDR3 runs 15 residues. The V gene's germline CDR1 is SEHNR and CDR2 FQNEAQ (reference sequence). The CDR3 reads CASSFQQGPKNIQYF. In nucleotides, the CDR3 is TGTGCCAGCAGTTTTCAACAGGGGCCCAAAAACATTCAGTACTTC.

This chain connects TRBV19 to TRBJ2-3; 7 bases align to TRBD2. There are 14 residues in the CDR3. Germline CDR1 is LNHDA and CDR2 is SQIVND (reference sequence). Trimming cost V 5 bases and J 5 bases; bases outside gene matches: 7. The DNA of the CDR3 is TGTGCCAGTAGTTGGGCGGGAGACTTAGATACGCAGTATTTT. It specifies CASSWAGDLDTQYF.

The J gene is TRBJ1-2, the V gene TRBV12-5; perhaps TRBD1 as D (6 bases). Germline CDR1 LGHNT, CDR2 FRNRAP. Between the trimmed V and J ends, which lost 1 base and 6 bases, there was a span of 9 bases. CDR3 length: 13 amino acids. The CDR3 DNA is TGTGCTAGTGGTTTGGCGGGGGGCGATGGCTACACCTTC. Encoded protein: CASGLAGGDGYTF.

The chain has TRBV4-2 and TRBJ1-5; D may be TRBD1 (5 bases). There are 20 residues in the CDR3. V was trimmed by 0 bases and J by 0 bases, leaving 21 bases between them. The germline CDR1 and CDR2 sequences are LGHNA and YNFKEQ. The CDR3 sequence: CASSQEGRSGGLYSNQPQHF. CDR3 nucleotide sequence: TGTGCCAGCAGCCAAGAGGGGCGCTCCGGCGGCCTTTATAGCAATCAGCCCCAGCATTTT.

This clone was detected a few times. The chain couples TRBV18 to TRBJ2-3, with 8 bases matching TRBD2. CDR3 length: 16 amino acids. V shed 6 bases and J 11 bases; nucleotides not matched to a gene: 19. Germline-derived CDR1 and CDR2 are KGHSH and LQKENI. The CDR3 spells CASSGSSGTRSLGQYF. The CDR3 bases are TGTGCCAGCTCGGGATCTTCCGGGACTAGGAGCCTGGGGCAGTATTTT.

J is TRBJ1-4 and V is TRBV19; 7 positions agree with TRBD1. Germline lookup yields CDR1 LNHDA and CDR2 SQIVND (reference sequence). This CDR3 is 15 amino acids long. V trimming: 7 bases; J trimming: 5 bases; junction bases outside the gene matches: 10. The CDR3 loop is CASTGPGQFNEKLFF. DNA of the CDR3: TGTGCCAGTACCGGGCCGGGACAGTTCAATGAAAAACTGTTTTTT.